This entry lists 25 T cell receptor beta chains sequenced from one sample in a study of T-cell memory formation after mild COVID-19. TCRdb reprocessed the 5' RACE reads via MiXCR and lists one record per CDR3 protein. The sample has about 320,000 distinct CDR3 sequences; around 15% are singletons. The material sequenced was PBMCs or a T cell subset sorted from them (not recorded which). The receptors come from a man between 18 and 35 years old who had mild COVID-19 (a few samples of this study predate the infection). Cell type and time point are not known.

This clonotype appeared a few times. The chain uses TRBV4-1 and TRBJ1-2; 8 bases line up with TRBD1. CDR3 length: 15 residues. CDR1 MGHRA and CDR2 YSYEKL come from the germline V gene. With V trimmed by 0 bases and J by 7 bases, 7 bases remained unmatched. CDR3 nucleotide sequence: TGCGCCAGCAGCCAAGAAGCAGGGGGCGCCTTTGGCTACACCTTC. Its protein product is CASSQEAGGAFGYTF.

This clonotype was seen more than once but under ten times. The chain links TRBV29-1 to TRBJ2-3; D might be TRBD1 (6 bases). CDR1 is SQVTM and CDR2 is ANQGSEA in the germline V gene. The length of the CDR3 is 16 residues. V gave up 4 bases and J gave up 2 bases, with 19 bases separating them. CDR3 loop: CSVGGLALLNTDTQYF. The CDR3 region has the DNA TGCAGCGTTGGGGGGCTAGCCCTGCTGAACACAGATACGCAGTATTTT.

The V and J genes are TRBV5-1 and TRBJ1-3; the D is unclear. CDR1 and CDR2 (germline): SGHRS, YFSETQ. Trimming left V 4 bases short and J 2 bases short, with 7 bases between. The CDR3 runs 13 residues. The CDR3 DNA reads TGCGCCAGCAGCGAGGACCCTGGAAACACCATATATTTT. This sequence encodes CASSEDPGNTIYF.

This clonotype has just a few counts. V is TRBV28 and J is TRBJ2-5; perhaps D is TRBD1 or TRBD2 (5 bases each). The CDR3 runs to 14 residues. The V end was cut by 3 bases, the J end by 5 bases, with 13 bases between. Per germline, CDR1 MDHEN and CDR2 SYDVKM. CDR3 loop: CASSFRGVKETQYF. Written as DNA, the CDR3 is TGTGCCAGCAGTTTTAGGGGAGTAAAGGAGACCCAGTACTTC.

This chain connects TRBV7-2 to TRBJ2-5; D is perhaps TRBD1 or TRBD2 (5 bases each). This CDR3 is 14 amino acids long. The germline CDR1 and CDR2 sequences are SGHTA and FQGNSA. V shed 4 bases and J shed 4 bases, with 13 bases lying between them. As DNA, the CDR3 is TGTGCCAGCAGCTCAAACCCCGGGGCAGAGACCCAGTACTTC. Translated: CASSSNPGAETQYF.

The chain combines TRBV4-1 with TRBJ1-4; TRBD1 might be the D (5 bases). This CDR3 is 17 amino acids long. Germline V gene sequence: CDR1 MGHRA, CDR2 YSYEKL. Trimming took off 1 base at V and 3 bases at J, with 15 bases between the two ends. The CDR3 coding sequence is TGCGCCAGCAGCCAAGTCAGTCTGGGGACCGCTAATGAAAAACTGTTTTTT. Protein product: CASSQVSLGTANEKLFF.

This clonotype turned up a few times. This chain uses TRBV7-3 with TRBJ2-1; 8 bases align to TRBD2. CDR1 and CDR2 (germline): SGHTA, FQGTGA. The CDR3 is 16 residues long. After removal of 3 bases from V and 6 bases from J, the junction contained 10 bases not matched to a gene. The CDR3 here is CASSFTGTSTGNEQFF. DNA for the CDR3: TGTGCCAGCAGCTTTACCGGGACTAGTACGGGCAATGAGCAGTTCTTC. The full variable domain, rest sourced from reference TRBV7-3 and TRBJ2-1, is GAGVSQTPSNKVTEKGKYVELRCDPISGHTALYWYRQSLGQGPEFLIYFQGTGAADDSGLPNDRFFAVRPEGSVSTLKIQRTERGDSAVYLCASSFTGTSTGNEQFFGPGTRLTVL.

The rearrangement links TRBV7-9 to TRBJ1-1, with unresolved D. This CDR3 comprises 13 residues. Germline-derived CDR1 and CDR2 are SEHNR and FQNEAQ (reference sequence). V gave up 5 bases and J gave up 4 bases, with 11 bases separating them. CDR3 nucleotide sequence: TGTGCCAGCAGCCAACCCCTGGGCACTGAAGCTTTCTTT. It is translated as CASSQPLGTEAFF.

The chain employs TRBV7-2 and TRBJ2-2; D tentatively fits TRBD1 or TRBD2 (5 bases each). The CDR3 has 14 amino acids. Per germline, CDR1 SGHTA and CDR2 FQGNSA. Trimming took 4 bases from V and 8 from J, leaving 14 bases between them. The CDR3 loop reads CASSWGPLPGELFF. CDR3 DNA: TGTGCCAGCAGCTGGGGACCCCTCCCAGGGGAGCTGTTTTTT.

This clonotype was picked up a small number of times. This sequence joins TRBV29-1 and TRBJ2-6; possibly TRBD1 for D (5 bases). The V end lost 6 bases, the J end lost 4 bases, and 13 bases lay between the germline ends. The CDR3 loop spans 14 amino acids. Germline loops: CDR1 SQVTM, CDR2 ANQGSEA. CDR3 region: CSVHEGAGANVLTF. CDR3 DNA sequence: TGCAGCGTCCACGAAGGGGCCGGGGCCAACGTCCTGACTTTC.

This clonotype appeared a few times. This rearrangement joins TRBV18 to TRBJ1-6; 9 bases fit TRBD1. The CDR3 length is 17 residues. Germline V lookup: CDR1 KGHSH, CDR2 LQKENI. V was clipped by 3 bases and J by 3 bases; unmatched bases: 6. CDR3: CASSPSTGGDYNSPLHF. CDR3 sequence (DNA): TGTGCCAGCTCACCCTCGACAGGGGGAGACTATAATTCACCCCTCCACTTT.

This clonotype has a handful of counts. The chain employs TRBV5-1 and TRBJ1-4; 9 nucleotides agree with TRBD1. The CDR3 extends over 15 amino acids. Unmatched junction bases numbered 8, after V lost 4 bases and J lost 7 bases. Germline V gene sequence: CDR1 SGHRS, CDR2 YFSETQ. CDR3 in DNA: TGCGCCAGCAGCCTGAGAGCGGGACAGGGTGAAAAACTGTTTTTT. It is translated as CASSLRAGQGEKLFF.

The rearrangement joins TRBV4-1 to TRBJ1-2; D gene unclear. The V gene's germline CDR1 is MGHRA and CDR2 YSYEKL. With 5 bases removed from V and 3 bases from J, the gap between germline ends came to 16 bases. The CDR3 contains 15 residues. This CDR3 reads CASSLSDAIHYGYTF. In nucleotides, the CDR3 is TGCGCCAGCAGCTTATCGGACGCGATCCACTATGGCTACACCTTC.

This clonotype was picked up a small number of times. The rearrangement uses TRBV29-1 and TRBJ1-1; 9 bases match TRBD1. Germline CDR1 SQVTM, CDR2 ANQGSEA. This CDR3 contains 14 residues. Germline trimming cut 7 bases from V and 0 bases from J; bases unmatched to any gene: 6. CDR3 protein: CSAPGQGMNTEAFF. The CDR3 nucleotides read TGCAGCGCCCCGGGACAGGGAATGAACACTGAAGCTTTCTTT.

The chain has TRBV7-6 and TRBJ2-1; D could derive from TRBD1 or TRBD2 (6 bases each). This CDR3 contains 17 residues. V dropped 0 bases and J dropped 5 bases, with 17 bases sitting between them. Looked up from germline, CDR1 is SGHVS and CDR2 is FNYEAQ. The CDR3 DNA sequence: TGTGCCAGCAGCTTAGCGTTGGGGGCGGGGCTGGACAATGAGCAGTTCTTC. Its translation is CASSLALGAGLDNEQFF.

This sequence joins TRBV20-1 and TRBJ2-5; D gene unclear. This CDR3 region has 13 residues. Germline lookup yields CDR1 DFQATT and CDR2 SNEGSKA (reference sequence). V was clipped by 3 bases and J by 5 bases, with 13 bases between them. The CDR3 here is CSASETVGETQYF. The CDR3 nucleotides read TGCAGTGCTAGCGAGACGGTGGGGGAGACCCAGTACTTC.

The chain recombines TRBV7-2 with TRBJ1-1; a possible D gene is TRBD1 (5 bases). The CDR3 runs to 14 residues. The germline V and J ends were trimmed by 3 bases and 0 bases, with 8 bases remaining between them. Per germline, CDR1 SGHTA and CDR2 FQGNSA. The CDR3 DNA is TGTGCCAGCAGCTTGGACACCATGAACACTGAAGCTTTCTTT. Translated, it gives CASSLDTMNTEAFF.

The gene calls are TRBV29-1 and TRBJ2-1; 10 bases fit TRBD2. The germline gives CDR1 SQVTM, CDR2 ANQGSEA. The CDR3 is 14 residues long. V lost 4 bases, J lost 9 bases, and 9 bases stayed unmatched. This chain's CDR3 is CSVAGERGGPEQFF. The DNA of the CDR3 is TGCAGCGTTGCCGGCGAGCGGGGGGGCCCTGAGCAGTTCTTC.

This clonotype came up a few times. J is TRBJ1-1 and V is TRBV5-1; the D gene is possibly TRBD1 (5 bases). CDR1 and CDR2 from the germline V gene are SGHRS and YFSETQ. Trimming cost V 2 bases and J 3 bases, with 11 bases left between them. The CDR3 runs 14 residues. The CDR3 region has the DNA TGCGCCAGCAGCTTTAGGGGTCCGGACACTGAAGCTTTCTTT. Amino acid sequence: CASSFRGPDTEAFF.

The rearrangement links TRBV5-1 to TRBJ1-6, with 8 bases lining up with TRBD1. The ends lost 4 bases at V and 10 bases at J; junction bases unmatched: 7. Germline assignment: CDR1 SGHRS and CDR2 YFSETQ. This CDR3 has 14 amino acids. The CDR3 is CASSTDRVYSPLHF. The CDR3 region has the DNA TGCGCCAGCAGCACGGACAGGGTCTACTCACCCCTCCACTTT.

This clonotype was seen a handful of times. In nucleotides, the CDR3 is TGTGCCAGCAGCTCCGGGACCTCTTCCATATATTTT. This gives the protein CASSSGTSSIYF. V usage is TRBV12-3 or TRBV12-4 and J usage is TRBJ1-3, with D perhaps TRBD1 (5 bases). V lost 6 bases to trimming and J lost 11 bases, with 14 bases between them. CDR3 size: 12 residues.

The CDR3 is CSVEEGRGGEQYF. The CDR3 DNA is TGCAGCGTTGAAGAAGGTCGGGGTGGCGAGCAGTACTTC. V usage is TRBV29-1 and J usage is TRBJ2-7; perhaps TRBD2 as D (5 bases). Trimming shortened V by 0 bases and J by 6 bases, and 12 bases separated the two germline ends. Germline V gene sequence: CDR1 SQVTM, CDR2 ANQGSEA. This CDR3 has 13 amino acids.

This clonotype was found many times. CDR3 sequence: CASSLWGTTQETQYF. The CDR3 DNA follows: TGTGCCAGCAGCTTGTGGGGGACTACTCAAGAGACCCAGTACTTC. The chain links TRBV11-1 to TRBJ2-5, with 7 bases matching TRBD2. The J segment lost 2 bases and the V segment lost 3 bases, leaving 6 bases of the junction unmatched. CDR3 length: 15 amino acids. Looked up from germline, CDR1 is SGHAT and CDR2 is FQDESV (reference sequence).

The rearrangement uses TRBV3-1 and TRBJ2-3; possible D gene TRBD2, 5 bases. The CDR3 has 16 amino acids. V lost 0 bases to trimming and J lost 2 bases, with 12 bases between them. Germline CDR1 LGHDT, CDR2 YNNKEL (reference sequence). CDR3 in amino acids: CASSQDVDGDTDTQYF. The DNA of the CDR3 is TGTGCCAGCAGCCAAGATGTGGACGGGGACACAGATACGCAGTATTTT.

This clonotype has more than one count but fewer than ten. V is TRBV6-2 or TRBV6-3 and J is TRBJ2-2; 10 bases agree with TRBD2. The CDR3 consists of 14 residues. Per germline, CDR1 MNHEY and CDR2 SVGEGT. V lost 8 bases and J lost 6; bases outside the gene matches: 6. CDR3 DNA: TGTGCCAGCCGCCCTAGCGGGGGATCCGGGGAGCTGTTTTTT. It specifies CASRPSGGSGELFF.